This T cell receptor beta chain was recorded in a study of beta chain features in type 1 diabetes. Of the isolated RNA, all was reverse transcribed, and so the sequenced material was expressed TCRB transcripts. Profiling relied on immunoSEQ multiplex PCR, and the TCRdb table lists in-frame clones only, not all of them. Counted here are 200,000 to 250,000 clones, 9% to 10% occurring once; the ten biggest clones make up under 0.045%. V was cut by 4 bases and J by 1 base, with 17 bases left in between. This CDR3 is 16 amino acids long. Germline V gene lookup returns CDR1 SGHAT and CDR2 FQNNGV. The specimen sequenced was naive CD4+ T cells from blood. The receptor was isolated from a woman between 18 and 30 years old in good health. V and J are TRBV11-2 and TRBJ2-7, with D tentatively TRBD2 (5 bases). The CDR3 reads CASSSSAEVSSYEQYF. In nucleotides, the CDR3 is TGTGCCAGCAGCTCTTCGGCGGAGGTATCATCCTACGAGCAGTACTTC. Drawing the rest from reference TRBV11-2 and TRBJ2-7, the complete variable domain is EAGVAQSPRYKIIEKRQSVAFWCNPISGHATLYWYQQILGQGPKLLIQFQNNGVVDDSQLPKDRFSAERLKGVDSTLKIQPAKLEDSAVYLCASSSSAEVSSYEQYFGPGTRLTVT.